A selection of T cell receptor beta chains follows, all from one sample in a study of T cells in Graves' hyperthyroidism and ophthalmopathy. MiXCR was run by TCRdb on the multiplex PCR reads, yielding one entry per CDR3 protein. Of a few hundred thousand distinct CDR3 sequences listed, around 42% are singletons. Sequenced input: peripheral blood or thyroid tissue (not recorded which). The receptors come from an adult woman with Graves' disease, either hyperthyroidism or ophthalmopathy (not recorded which). CDR3s include the opening cysteine and the closing phenylalanine or tryptophan. Each record gives: V gene, D gene, J gene, clone size, CDR3 DNA, CDR3 protein. D genes are given only for firm matches. The listing skips clone size in some rows; elsewhere it reads once, few, many or a size class.

TRBV7-6	-	TRBJ1-1	many	TGTGCCAGCAGTAGTAACACGAACACTGAAGCTTTCTTT	CASSSNTNTEAFF
TRBV7-2	-	TRBJ2-1	once	TGTGCCAGCAGCCCGCGCGGGGGACAGACTAACTATGAGCAGTTCTTC	CASSPRGGQTNYEQFF
TRBV7-9	-	TRBJ1-1	many	TGTGCCAGCAGCCCGGCAGGACAGCCCGAGAACACTGAAGCTTTCTTT	CASSPAGQPENTEAFF
TRBV3-1	-	TRBJ1-1	once	TGTGCCAGCAGCCAAGGGGAGGGGGAAGCTTTCTTT	CASSQGEGEAFF
TRBV7-2	-	TRBJ2-7	-	TGTGCCAGCAGCTTAACAGGGGGGGAATCCTACGAGCAGTACTTC	CASSLTGGESYEQYF
TRBV15	TRBD1	TRBJ1-2	-	TGTGCCACCAGCAGAAGAACGACAGGGGACAACTATGGCTACACCTTC	CATSRRTTGDNYGYTF
TRBV29-1	-	TRBJ2-5	-	TGCAGCGTTGAGGGGGGTCTGGGGACCCAGTACTTC	CSVEGGLGTQYF
TRBV7-9	-	TRBJ2-2	many	TGTGCCAACAGCTCCCGGACAGTCGACACCGGGGAGCTGTTTTTT	CANSSRTVDTGELFF
TRBV20-1	-	TRBJ1-6	-	TGCAGTGCTAGGGTGAACAGGGTCTATTCACCCCTCCACTTT	CSARVNRVYSPLHF
TRBV7-3	TRBD2	TRBJ2-7	-	TGTGCCAGCAGCTTAACGTCGGCGGGGGGCGCTTTGGACGAGCAGTACTTC	CASSLTSAGGALDEQYF
TRBV5-1	-	TRBJ1-2	many	TGCGCCAGCAGAAATGAGGGAGCTAACTATGGCTACACCTTC	CASRNEGANYGYTF
TRBV20-1	-	TRBJ2-7	many	TGCAGTGCTTCCAGGACAGCGGGCTACGAGCAGTACTTC	CSASRTAGYEQYF
TRBV4-1	-	TRBJ1-1	many	TGCGCCAGCAGCCAAGGGACACAAATGGTCCCTGCTGAAGCTTTCTTT	CASSQGTQMVPAEAFF
TRBV2	TRBD1	TRBJ2-6	-	TGTGCCAGCCTCCGGGACAGGGAATCTGGGGCCAACGTCCTGACTTTC	CASLRDRESGANVLTF
TRBV25-1	-	TRBJ1-4	few	TGTGCCAGCAGTGAATTTCACAGCGAGAATGAAAAACTGTTTTTT	CASSEFHSENEKLFF
TRBV10-3	TRBD1	TRBJ1-1	once	TGTGCCACTCTTGACAGGGTGGGCACTGAAGCTTTCTTT	CATLDRVGTEAFF
TRBV6-5	-	TRBJ2-5	many	TGTGCCAGCAGCCCGAGGGGGGGGCGGAAAGAGACCCAGTACTTC	CASSPRGGRKETQYF